Each of the 26 T cell receptor beta chains below was sequenced from the same sample in a study of T cell changes during pregnancy in multiple sclerosis. The protocol was immunoSEQ multiplex PCR, while the TCRdb copy is restricted to in-frame clones and leaves out a portion. The profile shows 95,000 to 110,000 clones, about 90% of them singletons. The sample was peripheral blood, taken after pregnancy. These receptors all come from a female donor with multiple sclerosis, enrolled in a pregnancy study.

CDR3 DNA sequence: TGTGCCAGCAGCAGAGGACAGGGAATCACCGGGGAGCTGTTTTTT. As protein: CASSRGQGITGELFF. This rearrangement joins TRBV5-4 to TRBJ2-2; TRBD1 agrees at 8 bases. The ends lost 4 bases at V and 4 bases at J; junction bases unmatched: 6. Germline V gene sequence: CDR1 SGHNT, CDR2 YYREEE (reference sequence). The CDR3 totals 15 residues. The variable domain in full, completed from reference TRBV5-4 and TRBJ2-2, reads ETGVTQSPTHLIKTRGQQVTLRCSSQSGHNTVSWYQQALGQGPQFIFQYYREEENGRGNFPPRFSGLQFPNYSSELNVNALELDDSALYLCASSRGQGITGELFFGEGSRLTVL.

The genes are TRBV9 and TRBJ1-3, with TRBD1 matching 8 bases. CDR3 size: 15 residues. The germline V gene has CDR1 SGDLS and CDR2 YYNGEE. V was pared by 4 bases and J by 1 base, with 4 bases of the junction left unmatched. CDR3 bases: TGTGCCAGCAGCTTAGACAGGGGTTCTGGAAACACCATATATTTT. This codes for CASSLDRGSGNTIYF.

This rearrangement joins TRBV5-4 to TRBJ2-7; 11 bases line up with TRBD1. CDR1 is SGHNT, CDR2 YYREEE, per germline (reference sequence). V lost 5 bases and J lost 4; bases outside the gene matches: 8. This CDR3 has 15 amino acids. Here the CDR3 reads CASRFGQGAGYEQYF. DNA of the CDR3: TGTGCCAGCAGGTTTGGACAGGGGGCGGGATACGAGCAGTACTTC.

This clone was recorded only once. The rearrangement joins TRBV2 to TRBJ2-3; the D gene is possibly TRBD1 (5 bases). V was cut by 6 bases and J by 2 bases, with 12 bases left in between. This CDR3 is 14 amino acids long. Germline lookup yields CDR1 SNHLY and CDR2 FYNNEI. The CDR3 nucleotides are TGTGCCAGCAGGGGCAGGGTGCCCACAGATACGCAGTATTTT. This translates into CASRGRVPTDTQYF. Together with reference TRBV2 and TRBJ2-3, the CDR3 gives the full variable domain: EPEVTQTPSHQVTQMGQEVILRCVPISNHLYFYWYRQILGQKVEFLVSFYNNEISEKSEIFDDQFSVERPDGSNFTLKIRSTKLEDSAMYFCASRGRVPTDTQYFGPGTRLTVL.

The CDR3 bases are TGTGCCAGCAACTGGGGCGGGGTCCCAGGCTACACCTTC. Amino acid sequence: CASNWGGVPGYTF. The chain uses TRBV28 and TRBJ1-2; possible D gene TRBD1, 5 bases. Germline CDR1 MDHEN, CDR2 SYDVKM. The CDR3 consists of 13 residues. With 7 bases removed from V and 8 bases from J, the gap between germline ends came to 17 bases.

The V gene is TRBV10-3, the J gene TRBJ1-1, with D possibly matching TRBD1 (6 bases). The CDR3 sequence is 13 residues long. The germline V gene has CDR1 ENHRY and CDR2 SYGVKD. Trimming took off 5 bases at V and 5 bases at J, with 12 bases between the two ends. The CDR3 here is CAISNTQGTEAFF. The DNA for the CDR3 is TGTGCCATCAGTAATACACAGGGAACTGAAGCTTTCTTT.

The V call is TRBV4-3, the J call TRBJ1-1; 9 nucleotides agree with TRBD1. The CDR3 has 15 amino acids. V dropped 6 bases and J dropped 5; count of bases not matched to a gene: 10. Germline lookup yields CDR1 LGHNA and CDR2 YSLEER. The CDR3 coding sequence is TGCGCCAGCAGGAGGACTCGGACAGGGGATACTGAAGCTTTCTTT. Its translation is CASRRTRTGDTEAFF.

V is TRBV18 and J is TRBJ2-5; 7 nucleotides line up with TRBD1. The CDR3 runs 14 residues. V lost 1 base and J lost 3; bases outside the gene matches: 2. Germline V CDR1 and CDR2: KGHSH, LQKENI. The CDR3 sequence is CASSPLGGKETQYF. CDR3 DNA: TGTGCCAGCTCACCACTAGGGGGCAAAGAGACCCAGTACTTC.

The chain couples TRBV19 to TRBJ2-5, with 8 bases that match TRBD2. This CDR3 has 17 amino acids. Germline V gene lookup returns CDR1 LNHDA and CDR2 SQIVND (reference sequence). V lost 0 bases and J lost 5; bases outside the gene matches: 11. The CDR3 DNA reads as TGTGCCAGTAGTATAGATCAGGCCGGGAGGGCCGGGGAGACCCAGTACTTC. Its translation is CASSIDQAGRAGETQYF.

This CDR3 reads CASSPPRAFTDTQYF. DNA of the CDR3: TGTGCCAGCAGTCCACCGAGGGCATTCACAGATACGCAGTATTTT. The V gene is TRBV27, the J gene TRBJ2-3; a possible D gene is TRBD2 (5 bases). This CDR3 region has 15 residues. V was shortened by 5 bases and J by 2 bases, with 14 bases between the two germline ends. Germline values: CDR1 MNHEY, CDR2 SMNVEV (reference sequence).

This clone was seen a single time. This chain uses TRBV6-6 with TRBJ1-1; no firm D call. Trimming removed 0 bases at V and 1 base at J, with 9 bases between. CDR3 length: 15 residues. Germline V lookup: CDR1 MNHNY, CDR2 SVGAGI (reference sequence). CDR3 sequence (DNA): TGTGCCAGCAGTTACTCAAACAGTCAGAACACTGAAGCTTTCTTT. Amino acid sequence: CASSYSNSQNTEAFF.

The chain recombines TRBV19 with TRBJ2-2; weak D call: TRBD1 (5 bases). Per germline, CDR1 LNHDA and CDR2 SQIVND (reference sequence). The CDR3 length is 14 residues. V was pared by 3 bases and J by 7 bases, with 12 bases between. CDR3 sequence: CASSMSRASGELFF. CDR3 in DNA: TGTGCCAGTAGTATGAGCAGGGCCAGCGGGGAGCTGTTTTTT.

The chain uses TRBV9 and TRBJ1-5; D is unresolved. Germline V gene lookup returns CDR1 SGDLS and CDR2 YYNGEE. The length of the CDR3 is 13 residues. V lost 2 bases and J lost 5, with 8 bases in between. The CDR3 region is CASSVSSDQPQHF. The CDR3 DNA is TGTGCCAGCAGCGTTAGCTCGGATCAGCCCCAGCATTTT.

The chain couples TRBV7-6 to TRBJ1-5, with D possibly TRBD1 on 5 matching bases. The CDR3 is made up of 17 amino acids. The V and J ends lost 1 base and 3 bases respectively, with 16 bases between them. The germline V gene encodes CDR1 SGHVS and CDR2 FNYEAQ. Here the CDR3 reads CASSLGSTSGSNQPQHF. CDR3 DNA sequence: TGTGCCAGCAGCTTAGGTTCGACCTCAGGGTCCAATCAGCCCCAGCATTTT. Using reference TRBV7-6 and TRBJ1-5 for the parts outside the CDR3, the full variable domain is GAGVSQSPRYKVTKRGQDVALRCDPISGHVSLYWYRQALGQGPEFLTYFNYEAQQDKSGLPNDRFSAERPEGSISTLTIQRTEQRDSAMYRCASSLGSTSGSNQPQHFGDGTRLSIL.

The chain carries TRBV13 and TRBJ1-3; possibly TRBD1 for D (6 bases). CDR1 is PRHDT, CDR2 FYEKMQ, per germline (reference sequence). The CDR3 is made up of 15 amino acids. V lost 1 base to trimming and J lost 0 bases, with 7 bases between them. CDR3 sequence: CASSLDRASGNTIYF. CDR3 DNA sequence: TGTGCCAGCAGCTTAGACAGGGCCTCTGGAAACACCATATATTTT.

This clone was found once. Here the CDR3 DNA reads TGTGCCAGTAGTATGAGGCCCCCCACAGGGCGGGGGTACCAAGAGACCCAGTACTTC. Protein sequence: CASSMRPPTGRGYQETQYF. This chain connects TRBV19 to TRBJ2-5, with D possibly matching TRBD2 (7 bases). Germline CDR1 is LNHDA and CDR2 is SQIVND (reference sequence). The CDR3 is 19 amino acids. Trimming removed 3 bases at V and 0 bases at J, with 23 bases between.

The CDR3 DNA sequence: TGTGCCAGCAGCTCTCGACAGGGTGGGGAAAAACTGTTTTTT. Protein: CASSSRQGGEKLFF. The chain employs TRBV9 and TRBJ1-4; 7 bases line up with TRBD1. CDR1 is SGDLS, CDR2 YYNGEE, per germline. Losses at the gene ends were 4 bases for V and 8 bases for J; bases not matched to a gene: 8. The CDR3 spans 14 residues.

The V and J genes are TRBV27 and TRBJ1-2; the D gene is possibly TRBD1 (6 bases). The ends were cut back, 5 bases at V and 2 bases at J, with 15 bases in the middle. The CDR3 is made up of 15 amino acids. CDR1 and CDR2 (germline): MNHEY, SMNVEV (reference sequence). The CDR3 region is CASSPIHRVNYGYTF. The CDR3 coding sequence is TGTGCCAGCAGTCCAATTCACAGGGTGAACTATGGCTACACCTTC.

V and J are TRBV10-3 and TRBJ2-1; TRBD1 matches 7 bases. There are 16 residues in the CDR3. Germline V gene sequence: CDR1 ENHRY, CDR2 SYGVKD. With V trimmed by 5 bases and J by 2 bases, 9 bases remained unmatched. CDR3 sequence (DNA): TGTGCCATCAGTTCCAACCGGGACAGACCCTACAATGAGCAGTTCTTC. Amino acid sequence: CAISSNRDRPYNEQFF.

This clone was counted once. This chain uses TRBV27 with TRBJ2-7; TRBD1 aligns across 8 bases. The length of the CDR3 is 14 residues. Germline lookup yields CDR1 MNHEY and CDR2 SMNVEV (reference sequence). Trimming removed 6 bases from V and 0 bases from J; junction bases left unmatched: 4. This chain's CDR3 is CASRPGQVSYEQYF. The CDR3 coding sequence is TGTGCCAGCAGACCGGGACAGGTCTCCTACGAGCAGTACTTC.

A note on this clone: The DNA is omitted, as the CDR3 cannot be located on it reliably, and the CDR3 follows TCRdb's listing. V gene TRBV29-1 combines with J gene TRBJ2-1; TRBD2 was called by the table and not checked on the DNA. The CDR3 comprises 11 residues, both ends counted. Germline V CDR1 and CDR2: SQVTM, ANQGSEA. The CDR3 loop is CSVGTGTSEFF.

The chain uses TRBV11-2 and TRBJ1-2; TRBD1 aligns across 11 bases. The CDR3 has 16 residues. The germline V gene encodes CDR1 SGHAT and CDR2 FQNNGV. The ends lost 2 bases at V and 5 bases at J; junction bases unmatched: 7. CDR3 bases: TGTGCCAGCAGCTTATTGGAGGGACAGGGGGGTTATGGCTACACCTTC. Translation gives CASSLLEGQGGYGYTF.

V and J are TRBV7-8 and TRBJ2-2, with 11 positions matching TRBD2. Germline V gene sequence: CDR1 SGHVS, CDR2 FQNEAQ. This CDR3 spans 17 amino acids. The trim removed 4 bases at V and 4 bases at J, leaving 8 bases unmatched. CDR3 loop: CASSWLAGGGGTGELFF. The CDR3 DNA follows: TGTGCCAGCAGCTGGCTAGCGGGGGGTGGAGGCACCGGGGAGCTGTTTTTT.

The chain carries TRBV18 and TRBJ1-4, with D possibly being TRBD1 (5 bases). V gave up 0 bases and J gave up 3 bases, with 5 bases separating them. CDR3 size: 14 residues. Germline values: CDR1 KGHSH, CDR2 LQKENI. The CDR3 DNA reads as TGTGCCAGCTCACCACCAGGGGCTAATGAAAAACTGTTTTTT. It encodes CASSPPGANEKLFF.

The J gene is TRBJ1-1, the V gene TRBV6-5, with D perhaps TRBD1 (5 bases). The V and J ends lost 2 bases and 2 bases respectively, with 12 bases between them. The germline V gene has CDR1 MNHEY and CDR2 SVGAGI. The CDR3 is 15 amino acids. This chain's CDR3 is CASSYAGQGNTEAFF. The CDR3 DNA is TGTGCCAGCAGTTACGCCGGCCAGGGAAACACTGAAGCTTTCTTT.

In its sample, this clone was seen once. V usage is TRBV5-8 and J usage is TRBJ1-1; 7 bases are a match to TRBD1. CDR3 length: 15 amino acids. With V trimmed by 2 bases and J by 3 bases, 7 bases remained unmatched. Germline V gene lookup returns CDR1 SGHTS and CDR2 YDEGEE. The CDR3 bases are TGTGCCAGCAGCTTAGAGGGGGCTAGGGACACTGAAGCTTTCTTT. Translated, it gives CASSLEGARDTEAFF. Variable domain in full (rest from reference TRBV5-8 and TRBJ1-1): EAGVTQSPTHLIKTRGQQATLRCSPISGHTSVYWYQQALGLGLQFLLWYDEGEERNRGNFPPRFSGRQFPNYSSELNVNALELEDSALYLCASSLEGARDTEAFFGQGTRLTVV.